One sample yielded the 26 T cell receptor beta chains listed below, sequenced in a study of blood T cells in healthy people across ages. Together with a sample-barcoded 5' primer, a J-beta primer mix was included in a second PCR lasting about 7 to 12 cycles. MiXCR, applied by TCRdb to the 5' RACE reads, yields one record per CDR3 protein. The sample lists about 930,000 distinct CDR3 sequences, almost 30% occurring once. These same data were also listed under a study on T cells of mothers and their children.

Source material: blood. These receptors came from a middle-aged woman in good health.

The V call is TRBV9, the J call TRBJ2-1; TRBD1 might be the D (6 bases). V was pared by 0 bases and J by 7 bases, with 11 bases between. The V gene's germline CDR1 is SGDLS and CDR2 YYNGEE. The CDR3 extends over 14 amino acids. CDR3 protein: CASSVGRGTNEQFF. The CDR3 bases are TGTGCCAGCAGCGTAGGAAGGGGGACAAATGAGCAGTTCTTC.

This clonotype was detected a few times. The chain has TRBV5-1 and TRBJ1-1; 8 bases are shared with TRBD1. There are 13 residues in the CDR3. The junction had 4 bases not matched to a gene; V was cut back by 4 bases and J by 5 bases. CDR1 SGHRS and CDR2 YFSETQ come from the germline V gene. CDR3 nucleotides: TGCGCCAGCAGCGGAAGACAGGGGACTGAAGCTTTCTTT. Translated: CASSGRQGTEAFF.

CDR3 in amino acids: CATFGGGDYGYTF. The CDR3 DNA is TGTGCCACCTTCGGTGGAGGGGACTATGGCTACACCTTC. J is TRBJ1-2 and V is TRBV7-9; a possible D gene is TRBD1 (5 bases). With 10 bases removed from V and 3 bases from J, the gap between germline ends came to 15 bases. Germline loops: CDR1 SEHNR, CDR2 FQNEAQ (reference sequence). This CDR3 region has 13 residues. The full variable domain, in which reference TRBV7-9 and TRBJ1-2 provide the parts outside the CDR3, is DTGVSQNPRHKITKRGQNVTFRCDPISEHNRLYWYRQTLGQGPEFLTYFQNEAQLEKSRLLSDRFSAERPKGSFSTLEIQRTEQGDSAMYLCATFGGGDYGYTFGSGTRLTVV.

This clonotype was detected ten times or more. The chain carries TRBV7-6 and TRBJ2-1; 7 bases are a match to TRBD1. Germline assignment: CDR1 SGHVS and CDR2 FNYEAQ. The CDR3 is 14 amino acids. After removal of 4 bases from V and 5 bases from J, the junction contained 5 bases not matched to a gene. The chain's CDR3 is CASSSRQGNNEQFF. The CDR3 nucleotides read TGTGCCAGCAGCTCGCGACAGGGAAACAATGAGCAGTTCTTC.

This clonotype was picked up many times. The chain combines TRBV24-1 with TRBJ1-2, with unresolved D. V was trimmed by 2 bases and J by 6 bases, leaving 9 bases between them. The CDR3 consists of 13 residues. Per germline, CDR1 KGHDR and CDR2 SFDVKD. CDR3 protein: CATSDSGRDGYTF. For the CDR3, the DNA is TGTGCCACCAGTGATTCGGGAAGGGATGGCTACACCTTC.

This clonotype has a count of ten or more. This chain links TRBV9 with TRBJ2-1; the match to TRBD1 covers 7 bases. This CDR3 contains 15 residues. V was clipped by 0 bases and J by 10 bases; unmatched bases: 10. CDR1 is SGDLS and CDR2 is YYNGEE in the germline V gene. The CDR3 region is CASSVDPGQRGEQFF. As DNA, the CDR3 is TGTGCCAGCAGCGTAGACCCGGGACAGAGAGGGGAGCAGTTCTTC. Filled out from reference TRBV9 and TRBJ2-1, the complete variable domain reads DSGVTQTPKHLITATGQRVTLRCSPRSGDLSVYWYQQSLDQGLQFLIQYYNGEERAKGNILERFSAQQFPDLHSELNLSSLELGDSALYFCASSVDPGQRGEQFFGPGTRLTVL.

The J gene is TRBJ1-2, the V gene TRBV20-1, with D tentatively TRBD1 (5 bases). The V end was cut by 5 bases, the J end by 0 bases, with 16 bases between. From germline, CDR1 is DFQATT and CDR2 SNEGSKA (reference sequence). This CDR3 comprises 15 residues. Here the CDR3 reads CSAPRGGVANYGYTF. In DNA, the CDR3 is TGCAGTGCTCCCCGGGGCGGGGTAGCTAACTATGGCTACACCTTC.

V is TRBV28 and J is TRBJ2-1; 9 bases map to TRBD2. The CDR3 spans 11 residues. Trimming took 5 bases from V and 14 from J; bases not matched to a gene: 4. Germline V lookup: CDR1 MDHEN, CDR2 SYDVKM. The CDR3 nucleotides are TGTGCCAGCAGTACCCAGCGGGAGGAGTTCTTC. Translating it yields CASSTQREEFF.

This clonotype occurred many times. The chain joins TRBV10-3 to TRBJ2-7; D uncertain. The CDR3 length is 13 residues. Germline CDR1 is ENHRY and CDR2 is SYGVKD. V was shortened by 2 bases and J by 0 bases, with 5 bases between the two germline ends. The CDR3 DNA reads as TGTGCCATCAGTGAGGCGGCCTCCTACGAGCAGTACTTC. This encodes CAISEAASYEQYF.

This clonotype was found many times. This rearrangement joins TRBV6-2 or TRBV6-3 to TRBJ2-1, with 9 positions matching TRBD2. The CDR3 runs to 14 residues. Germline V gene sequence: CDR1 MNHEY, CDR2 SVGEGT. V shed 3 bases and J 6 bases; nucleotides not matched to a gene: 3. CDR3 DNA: TGTGCCAGCAGTTATGCGGGGGGGCCCAATGAGCAGTTCTTC. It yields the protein CASSYAGGPNEQFF.

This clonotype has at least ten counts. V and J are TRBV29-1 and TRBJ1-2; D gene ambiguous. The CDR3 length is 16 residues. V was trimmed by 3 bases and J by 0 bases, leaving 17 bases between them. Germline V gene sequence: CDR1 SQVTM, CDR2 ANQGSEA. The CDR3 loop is CSVESPLKEANYGYTF. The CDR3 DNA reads TGCAGCGTTGAGTCACCTCTCAAGGAGGCTAACTATGGCTACACCTTC. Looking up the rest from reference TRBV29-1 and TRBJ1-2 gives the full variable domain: SAVISQKPSRDICQRGTSLTIQCQVDSQVTMMFWYRQQPGQSLTLIATANQGSEATYESGFVIDKFPISRPNLTFSTLTVSNMSPEDSSIYLCSVESPLKEANYGYTFGSGTRLTVV.

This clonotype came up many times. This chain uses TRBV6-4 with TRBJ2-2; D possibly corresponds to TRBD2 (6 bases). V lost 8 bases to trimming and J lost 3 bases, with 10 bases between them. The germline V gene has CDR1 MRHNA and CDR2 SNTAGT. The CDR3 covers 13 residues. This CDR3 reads CASGGTDTGELFF. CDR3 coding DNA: TGTGCCAGCGGGGGGACGGACACCGGGGAGCTGTTTTTT.

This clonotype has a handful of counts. CDR3 loop: CASSLGPEGNEQYF. The CDR3 region has the DNA TGTGCCAGCAGCTTGGGACCGGAGGGGAACGAGCAGTACTTC. V is TRBV7-9 and J is TRBJ2-7; a possible D gene is TRBD2 (6 bases). V was cut by 3 bases and J by 5 bases, with 14 bases left in between. Per the germline V gene, CDR1 is SEHNR and CDR2 is FQNEAQ (reference sequence). CDR3 size: 14 residues.

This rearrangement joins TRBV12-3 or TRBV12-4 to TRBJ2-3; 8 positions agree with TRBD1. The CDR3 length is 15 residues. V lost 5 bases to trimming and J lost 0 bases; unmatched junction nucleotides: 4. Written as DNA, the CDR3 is TGTGCCAGCAGTGACCGGGACAGGAGCACAGATACGCAGTATTTT. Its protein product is CASSDRDRSTDTQYF.

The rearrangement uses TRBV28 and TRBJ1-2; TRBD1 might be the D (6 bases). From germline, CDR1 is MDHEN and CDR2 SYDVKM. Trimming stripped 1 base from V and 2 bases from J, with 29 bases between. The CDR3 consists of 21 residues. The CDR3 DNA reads TGTGCCAGCAGTTTATCTGTTAGGGGGAGTCGTAGGCGGGGGACGAACTATGGCTACACCTTC. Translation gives CASSLSVRGSRRRGTNYGYTF.

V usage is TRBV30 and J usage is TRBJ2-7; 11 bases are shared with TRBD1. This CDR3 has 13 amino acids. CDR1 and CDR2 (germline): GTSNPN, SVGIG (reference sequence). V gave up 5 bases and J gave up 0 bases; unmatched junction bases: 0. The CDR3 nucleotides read TGTGCCTGGGGACAGGGGGCCTCCTACGAGCAGTACTTC. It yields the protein CAWGQGASYEQYF.

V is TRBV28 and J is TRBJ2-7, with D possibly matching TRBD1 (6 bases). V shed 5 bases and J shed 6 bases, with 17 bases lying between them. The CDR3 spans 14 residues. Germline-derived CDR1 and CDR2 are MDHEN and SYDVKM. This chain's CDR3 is CASSPPDRFSEQYF. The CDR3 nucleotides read TGTGCCAGCAGTCCCCCGGACAGATTCAGCGAGCAGTACTTC. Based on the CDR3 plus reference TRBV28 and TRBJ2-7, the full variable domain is DVKVTQSSRYLVKRTGEKVFLECVQDMDHENMFWYRQDPGLGLRLIYFSYDVKMKEKGDIPEGYSVSREKKERFSLILESASTNQTSMYLCASSPPDRFSEQYFGPGTRLTVT.

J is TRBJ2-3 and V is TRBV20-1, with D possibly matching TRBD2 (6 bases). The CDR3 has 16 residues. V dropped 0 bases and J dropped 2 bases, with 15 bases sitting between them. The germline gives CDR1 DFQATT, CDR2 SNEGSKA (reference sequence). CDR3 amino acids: CSARENGGQTTDTQYF. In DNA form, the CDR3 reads TGCAGTGCTAGAGAAAACGGGGGTCAGACCACAGATACGCAGTATTTT.

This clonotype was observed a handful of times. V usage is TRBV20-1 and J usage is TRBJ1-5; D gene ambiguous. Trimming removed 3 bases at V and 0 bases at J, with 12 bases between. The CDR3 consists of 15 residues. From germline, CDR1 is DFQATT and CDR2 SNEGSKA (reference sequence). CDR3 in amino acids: CSASESRYSNQPQHF. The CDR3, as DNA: TGCAGTGCTAGCGAGTCTCGGTATAGCAATCAGCCCCAGCATTTT.

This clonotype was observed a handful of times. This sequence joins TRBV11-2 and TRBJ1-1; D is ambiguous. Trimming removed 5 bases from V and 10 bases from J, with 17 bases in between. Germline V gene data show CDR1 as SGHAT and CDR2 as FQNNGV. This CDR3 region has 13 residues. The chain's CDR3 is CASSTGLDGLAFF. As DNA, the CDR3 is TGTGCCAGCAGCACTGGATTAGACGGGTTAGCTTTCTTT.

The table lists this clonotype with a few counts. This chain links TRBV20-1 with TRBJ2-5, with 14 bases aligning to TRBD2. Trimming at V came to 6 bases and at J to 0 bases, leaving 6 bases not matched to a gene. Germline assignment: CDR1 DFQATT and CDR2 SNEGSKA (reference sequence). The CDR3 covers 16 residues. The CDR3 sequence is CSAPGLAGDDQETQYF. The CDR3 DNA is TGCAGTGCACCGGGACTAGCGGGGGACGACCAAGAGACCCAGTACTTC.

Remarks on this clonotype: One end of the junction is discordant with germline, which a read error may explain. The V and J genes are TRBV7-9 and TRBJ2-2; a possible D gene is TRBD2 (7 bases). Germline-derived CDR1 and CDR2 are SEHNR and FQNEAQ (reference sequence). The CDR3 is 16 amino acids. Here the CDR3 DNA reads TGTACCAGCAGACCCGGGGGGCCTACGAACACCGGGGAGCTGTTTTTT. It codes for CTSRPGGPTNTGELFF.

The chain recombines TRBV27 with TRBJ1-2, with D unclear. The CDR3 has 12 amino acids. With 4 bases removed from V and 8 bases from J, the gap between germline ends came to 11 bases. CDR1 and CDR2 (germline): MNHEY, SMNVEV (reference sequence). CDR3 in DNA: TGTGCCAGCAGTTCCTCTCAAAGGGGCTACACCTTC. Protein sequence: CASSSSQRGYTF.

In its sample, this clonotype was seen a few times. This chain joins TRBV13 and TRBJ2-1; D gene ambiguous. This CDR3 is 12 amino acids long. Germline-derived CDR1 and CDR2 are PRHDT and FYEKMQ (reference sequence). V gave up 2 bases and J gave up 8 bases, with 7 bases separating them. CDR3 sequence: CASSLTADEQFF. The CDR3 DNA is TGTGCCAGCAGCTTAACGGCCGATGAGCAGTTCTTC.

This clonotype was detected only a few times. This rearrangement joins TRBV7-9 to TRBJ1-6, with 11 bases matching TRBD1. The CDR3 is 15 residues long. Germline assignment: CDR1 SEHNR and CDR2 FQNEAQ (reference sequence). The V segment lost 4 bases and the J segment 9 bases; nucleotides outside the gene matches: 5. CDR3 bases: TGTGCCAGCAGCTCCACGGGACAGGGGGTTTCACCCCTCCACTTT. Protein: CASSSTGQGVSPLHF. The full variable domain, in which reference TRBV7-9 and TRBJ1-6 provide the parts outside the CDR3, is DTGVSQNPRHKITKRGQNVTFRCDPISEHNRLYWYRQTLGQGPEFLTYFQNEAQLEKSRLLSDRFSAERPKGSFSTLEIQRTEQGDSAMYLCASSSTGQGVSPLHFGNGTRLTVT.

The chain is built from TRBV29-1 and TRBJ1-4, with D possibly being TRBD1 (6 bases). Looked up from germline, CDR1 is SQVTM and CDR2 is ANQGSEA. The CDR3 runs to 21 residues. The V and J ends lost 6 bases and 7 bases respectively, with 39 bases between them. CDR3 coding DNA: TGCAGCGTCCTCCCGGTGGGCCCTCAGGCAGGGGTCTTCGGCGTGGGTGAAAAACTGTTTTTT. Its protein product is CSVLPVGPQAGVFGVGEKLFF.